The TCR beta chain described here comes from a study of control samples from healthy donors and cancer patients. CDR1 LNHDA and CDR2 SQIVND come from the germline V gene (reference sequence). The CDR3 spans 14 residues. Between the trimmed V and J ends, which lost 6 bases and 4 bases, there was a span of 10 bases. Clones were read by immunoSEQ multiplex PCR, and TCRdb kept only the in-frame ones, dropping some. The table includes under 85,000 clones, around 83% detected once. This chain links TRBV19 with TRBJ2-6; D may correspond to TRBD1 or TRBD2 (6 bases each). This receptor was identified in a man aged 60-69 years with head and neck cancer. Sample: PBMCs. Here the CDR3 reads CASRRGAGANVLTF. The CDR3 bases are TGTGCCAGTAGAAGGGGGGCCGGGGCCAACGTCCTGACTTTC.